These T cell receptor beta chains were read from a single sample in a study of blood T cell repertoires in COVID-19. The assay was immunoSEQ multiplex PCR, and TCRdb's table has in-frame clones only and misses some. Among about 41,000 clones listed, nearly 90% were seen once. Specimen: peripheral blood. These TCRs come from a man in his sixties with acute or convalescent COVID-19. Each CDR3 is given with its conserved first and last residue. D genes are given only for firm matches. Size tells how often a clone was seen (once, few, many) or the class of an expanded clone, and some rows leave it out.

size	D	J	V	length	DNA	CDR3
-	TRBD1	TRBJ1-5	TRBV18	17	TGTGCCAGCTCCTTCCAGGCTACAGGGGGTAGCAATCAGCCCCAGCATTTT	CASSFQATGGSNQPQHF
-	-	TRBJ1-3	TRBV18	17	TGTGCCAGCTCACTGGTCGATGGCCAAAGCTCTGGAAACACCATATATTTT	CASSLVDGQSSGNTIYF
-	TRBD2	TRBJ2-3	TRBV11-2	18	TGTGCCAGCAGCTCTGGGCGACTAGCGGATGTTTTCACAGATACGCAGTATTTT	CASSSGRLADVFTDTQYF
-	-	TRBJ2-6	TRBV5-1	17	TGCGCCAGCAGCTTGGTTCTTGGAGGCTCTGGGGCCAACGTCCTGACTTTC	CASSLVLGGSGANVLTF
-	-	TRBJ1-3	TRBV6-5	15	TGTGCCAGCAGTTCCCCGACGGGCTCTGGAAACACCATATATTTT	CASSSPTGSGNTIYF
-	-	TRBJ1-2	TRBV10-3	14	TGTGCCACCCGCTCGGCGGAGGGTTCCTATGGCTACACCTTC	CATRSAEGSYGYTF
-	-	TRBJ1-1	TRBV7-8	13	TGTGCCAGCAGCTTGTCAGGCAACACTGAAGCTTTCTTT	CASSLSGNTEAFF
-	TRBD2	TRBJ2-3	TRBV19	17	TGTGCCAGTAGAGGGGTTAGCGGGGGGGCCGCGGTGGATACGCAGTATTTT	CASRGVSGGAAVDTQYF
-	TRBD1	TRBJ2-2	TRBV6-5	15	TGTGCCAGCAGTTACAGGGGGCGCAACACCGGGGAGCTGTTTTTT	CASSYRGRNTGELFF
-	-	TRBJ1-3	TRBV2	14	TGTGCCAGCAGCACACCACGCTCTGGAAACACCATATATTTT	CASSTPRSGNTIYF
-	TRBD1	TRBJ2-1	TRBV12-3/TRBV12-4	13	TGTGCCAGCAGTTGGACAGGGTCGGATGAGCAGTTCTTC	CASSWTGSDEQFF
-	-	TRBJ2-5	TRBV2	13	TGTGCCAGCACGATCGGTGTTCGGGAGACCCAGTACTTC	CASTIGVRETQYF
-	-	TRBJ1-6	TRBV27	12	TGTGCCAGCAGAGAAGGGGGATCACCCCTCCACTTT	CASREGGSPLHF
-	TRBD1	TRBJ1-2	TRBV24-1	14	TGTGCCACCAGTGCAGGGGGCGCGAGGTATGGCTACACCTTC	CATSAGGARYGYTF
-	TRBD2	TRBJ2-1	TRBV9	14	TGTGCCAGCAGCGTAGGGCTAGCGGGGGATGAGCAGTTCTTC	CASSVGLAGDEQFF
-	TRBD2	TRBJ2-1	TRBV6-6	16	TGTGCCAGCAGTTATAGCGGGGGGAATAACTGGAATGAGCAGTTCTTC	CASSYSGGNNWNEQFF
-	-	TRBJ1-1	TRBV19	14	TGTGCCAGTAGTATAGGCGGGATGAACACTGAAGCTTTCTTT	CASSIGGMNTEAFF
-	TRBD1	TRBJ1-5	TRBV30	17	TGTGCCTGGAGCTTAACCGGGACAGTAGTTAGCAATCAGCCCCAGCATTTT	CAWSLTGTVVSNQPQHF
-	-	TRBJ1-5	TRBV7-7	13	TGTGCCAGCAGCTTAGGGCCAGATCAGCCCCAGCATTTT	CASSLGPDQPQHF
-	-	TRBJ1-2	TRBV6-2/TRBV6-3	13	TGTGCCAGCAGTCCCCCGGGGAACTATGGCTACACCTTC	CASSPPGNYGYTF
-	-	TRBJ1-1	TRBV29-1	12	TGCAGCGTTGGGGCCCTGGCCACTGAAGCTTTCTTT	CSVGALATEAFF
-	TRBD1	TRBJ1-5	TRBV6-4	18	TGTGCCAGCAGTGACTCGAGGTCTGGGACAGGGGGCAATCAGCCCCAGCATTTT	CASSDSRSGTGGNQPQHF
-	-	TRBJ2-2	TRBV28	15	TGTGCCAGCAGTTCTGGGGGCTGGTTCACCGGGGAGCTGTTTTTT	CASSSGGWFTGELFF
-	-	TRBJ2-1	TRBV30	16	TGTGCCTGGAGTGGCCTACAGGGTATGGCGACCAATGAGCAGTTCTTC	CAWSGLQGMATNEQFF
-	-	TRBJ2-2	TRBV6-6	15	TGTGCCAGCAGTTTGCACAGGGTGCCAGCCGGGGAGCTGTTTTTT	CASSLHRVPAGELFF
-	TRBD1	TRBJ1-3	TRBV15	20	TGTGCCACCAGCAGTTCGATACTGTCGGGGACAGAAAAATCTGGAAACACCATATATTTT	CATSSSILSGTEKSGNTIYF
-	-	TRBJ1-1	TRBV25-1	13	TGTGCCAGCAGGCTAGGGGAGGGCACTGAAGCTTTCTTT	CASRLGEGTEAFF
-	-	TRBJ1-1	TRBV6-5	15	TGTGCCAGCAGGCCTTACAGGGTTGAGAAAAGGAAAGCTTTCTTT	CASRPYRVEKRKAFF
-	-	TRBJ1-1	TRBV6-5	15	TGTGCCAGCAGTACAAAGGGGGGGGGTAACACTGAAGCTTTCTTT	CASSTKGGGNTEAFF
-	-	TRBJ2-7	TRBV5-1	18	TGCGCCAGCAGCTTGGCCTGGTTTGAGGCCCTCAGTGCCTACGAGCAGTACTTC	CASSLAWFEALSAYEQYF
-	-	TRBJ2-7	TRBV12-3/TRBV12-4	13	TGTGCCAGCAAGAGGGCCAGCTCCTACGAGCAGTACTTC	CASKRASSYEQYF
-	TRBD2	TRBJ2-3	TRBV7-6	17	TGTGCCAGCAGCTTCTCGACTAGCGGGGGCCAGGCAGATACGCAGTATTTT	CASSFSTSGGQADTQYF
-	TRBD1	TRBJ1-5	TRBV6-5	15	TGTGCCAGCAGTTACTCCCGGACAGGAAATCAGCCCCAGCATTTT	CASSYSRTGNQPQHF
-	TRBD2	TRBJ2-1	TRBV18	16	TGTGCCAGCTCACCTAAACAACGGGGGGGCGTTAATGAGCAGTTCTTC	CASSPKQRGGVNEQFF
-	TRBD2	TRBJ2-7	TRBV7-2	16	TGTGCCAGCAGCTTAGCAACTAGCGGGGGGGCATACGAGCAGTACTTC	CASSLATSGGAYEQYF
-	-	TRBJ2-7	TRBV3-1/TRBV3-2	16	TGTGCCAGCAGCCAAGATCGTCCGACAGGGAGGTACGAGCAGTACTTC	CASSQDRPTGRYEQYF
-	-	TRBJ2-2	TRBV5-4	16	TGTGCCAGCAGCCGAAACAGGGCCCCGAACACCGGGGAGCTGTTTTTT	CASSRNRAPNTGELFF
-	TRBD1	TRBJ2-7	TRBV30	13	TGTGCCTGGACCGGGACAGATTCTTACGAGCAGTACTTC	CAWTGTDSYEQYF
once	-	TRBJ2-1	TRBV19	13	TGTGCCAGTAGTAATTCGGGGGGCTATGAGCAGTTCTTC	CASSNSGGYEQFF
-	-	TRBJ1-3	TRBV11-2	13	TGTGCCAGCAGCTATGACAAGGGAAACACCATATATTTT	CASSYDKGNTIYF
-	-	TRBJ1-2	TRBV7-8	16	TGTGCCAGCAGCCCGACAGGCCTGGGAGCTAACTATGGCTACACCTTC	CASSPTGLGANYGYTF
-	TRBD2	TRBJ2-3	TRBV11-2	17	TGTGCCAGCAGCCCCCGGACTAGCGGGGGGGGCACAGATACGCAGTATTTT	CASSPRTSGGGTDTQYF
-	-	TRBJ1-1	TRBV15	15	TGTGCCACCAGCATTAGGACAGCCCCGAACACTGAAGCTTTCTTT	CATSIRTAPNTEAFF
-	TRBD2	TRBJ2-3	TRBV9	15	TGTGCCAGCAGCCGTCGCGGGGGGGCCCGGGATACGCAGTATTTT	CASSRRGGARDTQYF
-	TRBD1	TRBJ2-3	TRBV4-3	16	TGCGCCAGCAGCCAAGAAGTGACAGGGGGACGAGATACGCAGTATTTT	CASSQEVTGGRDTQYF
-	-	TRBJ2-1	TRBV21-1	15	TGTGCCAGCAGCAAAGCACAGGGCGTTGGGAATGAGCAGTTCTTC	CASSKAQGVGNEQFF
-	-	TRBJ1-1	TRBV28	13	TGTGCCAGCAGACAGTCCCCGGGGACTGAAGCTTTCTTT	CASRQSPGTEAFF
-	TRBD1	TRBJ2-7	TRBV7-8	16	TGTGCCAGCAGCTTAGGGGTAGGGACAGCAAATTACGAGCAGTACTTC	CASSLGVGTANYEQYF
-	TRBD2	TRBJ2-7	TRBV4-2	15	TGTGCCAGCAGCCAACCGGGACTAGCTCTCTACGAGCAGTACTTC	CASSQPGLALYEQYF
-	TRBD1	TRBJ2-7	TRBV28	13	TGTGCCAGCTCGGGACAGGGGAGGCCCGAGCAGTACTTC	CASSGQGRPEQYF
-	-	TRBJ2-7	TRBV5-1	15	TGCGCCAGCAGCGTGGGGGGAACAGGCGCCTACGAGCAGTACTTC	CASSVGGTGAYEQYF
-	-	TRBJ1-1	TRBV3-1/TRBV3-2	14	TGTGCCAGCAGCCAAGGTTGGGGGGACACTGAAGCTTTCTTT	CASSQGWGDTEAFF
-	TRBD1	TRBJ2-1	TRBV18	12	TGTGCCAGCTGCGACGTGGACAGGGATGAGTTCTTC	CASCDVDRDEFF
-	TRBD1	TRBJ1-4	TRBV7-6	14	TGTGCCAGCAGCCCCGACAGGGCTAATGAAAAACTGTTTTTT	CASSPDRANEKLFF
-	-	TRBJ1-1	TRBV5-1	14	TGCGCCAGCAGCCTGGGTGGGGGCCGTACTGAAGCTTTCTTT	CASSLGGGRTEAFF
medium-sized	TRBD2	TRBJ2-7	TRBV11-2	14	TGTGCCAGCGGCCTTGAGCGGGGACCCTACGAGCAGTACTTC	CASGLERGPYEQYF